A selection of T cell receptor beta chains follows, all from one sample in a study of post-analysis software for immune sequencing data. One entry per CDR3 protein results from TCRdb running MiXCR on the PCR reads. The sample holds 600,000 to 700,000 distinct CDR3 sequences, around 60% seen once. Sequencing was carried out using blood. The receptors shown here come from a girl aged 2-10 years with multiple sclerosis. Each CDR3 is given with its conserved first and last residue. Fields, in order: D gene, V gene, J gene, clone size, CDR3 protein, CDR3 DNA. D genes are given only for firm matches. Size tells how often a clone was seen (once, few, many) or the class of an expanded clone, and some rows leave it out.

d_call: -; v_call: TRBV20-1; j_call: TRBJ1-2; clone_size: -; cdr3_aa: CSALSEGARGYGYTF; cdr3_nt: TGCAGTGCCCTCTCGGAAGGGGCGCGGGGGTATGGCTACACCTTC
d_call: TRBD2; v_call: TRBV4-3; j_call: TRBJ2-1; clone_size: -; cdr3_aa: CASSPGLGGVDEQFF; cdr3_nt: TGCGCCAGCAGCCCCGGACTAGGTGGGGTGGATGAGCAGTTCTTC
d_call: TRBD2; v_call: TRBV12-3/TRBV12-4; j_call: TRBJ2-1; clone_size: few; cdr3_aa: CASRSSGGAHEQFF; cdr3_nt: TGTGCCAGCAGGAGTAGCGGGGGGGCCCATGAGCAGTTCTTC
d_call: -; v_call: TRBV20-1; j_call: TRBJ2-1; clone_size: few; cdr3_aa: CSPIRRESYNEQFF; cdr3_nt: TGCAGTCCGATTAGAAGGGAGTCCTACAATGAGCAGTTCTTC
d_call: TRBD2; v_call: TRBV20-1; j_call: TRBJ2-3; clone_size: -; cdr3_aa: CSAPLAGVADTQYF; cdr3_nt: TGCAGTGCCCCCCTAGCGGGAGTAGCAGATACGCAGTATTTT
d_call: TRBD2; v_call: TRBV9; j_call: TRBJ2-1; clone_size: few; cdr3_aa: CASSLGLAGVTDEQFF; cdr3_nt: TGTGCCAGCAGCCTCGGACTAGCGGGAGTAACGGATGAGCAGTTCTTC
d_call: TRBD2; v_call: TRBV6-6; j_call: TRBJ2-5; clone_size: -; cdr3_aa: CASKGRAGETQYF; cdr3_nt: TGTGCCAGCAAGGGGAGGGCAGGGGAGACCCAGTACTTC
d_call: TRBD1; v_call: TRBV20-1; j_call: TRBJ2-6; clone_size: few; cdr3_aa: CSAPARDRVLSGANVLTF; cdr3_nt: TGCAGTGCTCCCGCCCGGGACAGGGTTCTCTCTGGGGCCAACGTCCTGACTTTC
d_call: TRBD2; v_call: TRBV5-1; j_call: TRBJ2-1; clone_size: -; cdr3_aa: CAGSSPAGRAGKINEQFF; cdr3_nt: TGCGCCGGCAGCTCACCAGCGGGGCGAGCGGGAAAAATAAATGAGCAGTTCTTC
d_call: -; v_call: TRBV6-5; j_call: TRBJ1-5; clone_size: -; cdr3_aa: CASSYSRDSNQPQHF; cdr3_nt: TGTGCCAGCAGTTACTCAAGGGATAGCAATCAGCCCCAGCATTTT
d_call: TRBD1; v_call: TRBV7-2; j_call: TRBJ2-1; clone_size: -; cdr3_aa: CASSLAHSRQGSSGQFF; cdr3_nt: TGTGCCAGCAGCTTAGCGCATAGTAGACAGGGGTCCAGTGGGCAGTTCTTC
d_call: -; v_call: TRBV5-6; j_call: TRBJ1-2; clone_size: -; cdr3_aa: CASSLNRNYGYTF; cdr3_nt: TGTGCCAGCAGCTTGAACAGGAACTATGGCTACACCTTC
d_call: -; v_call: TRBV7-7; j_call: TRBJ2-1; clone_size: -; cdr3_aa: CASSRAVYNEQFF; cdr3_nt: TGTGCTAGCAGCCGCGCGGTCTACAATGAGCAGTTCTTC
d_call: -; v_call: TRBV15; j_call: TRBJ2-4; clone_size: -; cdr3_aa: CATSPREGDVDIQYF; cdr3_nt: TGTGCCACCAGCCCCCGGGAAGGCGACGTGGACATTCAGTACTTC
d_call: TRBD1; v_call: TRBV18; j_call: TRBJ2-5; clone_size: -; cdr3_aa: CASSLGLTGGTETQYF; cdr3_nt: TGTGCCAGCTCACTCGGATTGACAGGGGGAACGGAGACCCAGTACTTC
d_call: TRBD1; v_call: TRBV29-1; j_call: TRBJ2-6; clone_size: few; cdr3_aa: CSVGQGGGANVLTF; cdr3_nt: TGCAGCGTTGGACAGGGTGGTGGGGCCAACGTCCTGACTTTC
d_call: -; v_call: TRBV3-1; j_call: TRBJ2-4; clone_size: once; cdr3_aa: CASSPTVIAKNIQYF; cdr3_nt: TGTGCCAGCAGCCCCACAGTAATAGCCAAAAACATTCAGTACTTC
d_call: -; v_call: TRBV20-1; j_call: TRBJ1-1; clone_size: -; cdr3_aa: CSARDDVGHWNTEAFF; cdr3_nt: TGCAGTGCTAGAGATGACGTCGGGCACTGGAACACTGAAGCTTTCTTT
d_call: -; v_call: TRBV6-2/TRBV6-3; j_call: TRBJ1-1; clone_size: -; cdr3_aa: CASTHKWTDEAFF; cdr3_nt: TGTGCCAGCACTCACAAATGGACGGATGAAGCTTTCTTT
d_call: -; v_call: TRBV12-3/TRBV12-4; j_call: TRBJ1-2; clone_size: -; cdr3_aa: CASSVEDGETNYGYTF; cdr3_nt: TGTGCCAGCAGTGTTGAGGATGGGGAAACTAACTATGGCTACACCTTC
d_call: -; v_call: TRBV29-1; j_call: TRBJ2-7; clone_size: -; cdr3_aa: CSVWWQIYEQYF; cdr3_nt: TGCAGCGTTTGGTGGCAGATCTACGAGCAGTACTTC
d_call: -; v_call: TRBV18; j_call: TRBJ2-5; clone_size: few; cdr3_aa: CASSPVVKTKETQYF; cdr3_nt: TGTGCCAGCTCACCAGTAGTTAAAACAAAAGAGACCCAGTACTTC
d_call: -; v_call: TRBV15; j_call: TRBJ2-7; clone_size: few; cdr3_aa: CATSRQGQYEQYF; cdr3_nt: TGTGCCACCAGCCGGCAGGGTCAGTACGAGCAGTACTTC
d_call: TRBD2; v_call: TRBV7-2; j_call: TRBJ2-1; clone_size: -; cdr3_aa: CASSAGLARRNEQFF; cdr3_nt: TGTGCCAGCAGCGCGGGACTAGCAAGGAGGAATGAGCAGTTCTTC
d_call: TRBD1; v_call: TRBV2; j_call: TRBJ1-5; clone_size: -; cdr3_aa: CASSDPPDRGREDQPQHF; cdr3_nt: TGTGCCAGCAGCGACCCCCCTGACAGGGGGCGAGAAGATCAGCCCCAGCATTTT
d_call: TRBD2; v_call: TRBV6-1; j_call: TRBJ2-3; clone_size: -; cdr3_aa: CASRLAGGRSQEDTQYF; cdr3_nt: TGTGCCAGCCGACTAGCGGGGGGGCGGTCGCAGGAAGATACGCAGTATTTT
d_call: TRBD1; v_call: TRBV20-1; j_call: TRBJ1-6; clone_size: -; cdr3_aa: CSANRQGGSPLHF; cdr3_nt: TGCAGTGCTAACCGACAGGGCGGTTCACCCCTCCACTTT
d_call: TRBD2; v_call: TRBV29-1; j_call: TRBJ2-1; clone_size: few; cdr3_aa: CSGVAGEYNEQFF; cdr3_nt: TGCAGCGGAGTAGCGGGCGAGTACAATGAGCAGTTCTTC
d_call: -; v_call: TRBV9; j_call: TRBJ2-1; clone_size: -; cdr3_aa: CASSAMDQTWGSEQFF; cdr3_nt: TGTGCCAGCAGCGCCATGGACCAAACCTGGGGTAGTGAGCAGTTCTTC
d_call: TRBD2; v_call: TRBV24-1; j_call: TRBJ2-1; clone_size: -; cdr3_aa: CATSDTLAGSSYNEKYF; cdr3_nt: TGTGCCACCAGTGATACCCTAGCGGGCAGCTCCTACAATGAGAAGTACTTC
d_call: TRBD1; v_call: TRBV7-9; j_call: TRBJ2-6; clone_size: -; cdr3_aa: CASNPNSQGTGANVLTF; cdr3_nt: TGTGCCAGCAACCCAAACTCACAGGGGACGGGGGCCAACGTCCTGACTTTC
d_call: -; v_call: TRBV5-6; j_call: TRBJ2-5; clone_size: -; cdr3_aa: CASSLAEPQETQYF; cdr3_nt: TGTGCCAGCAGCTTGGCAGAACCGCAAGAGACCCAGTACTTC
d_call: -; v_call: TRBV5-1; j_call: TRBJ2-6; clone_size: once; cdr3_aa: CASSRYSVGDGANVLTF; cdr3_nt: TGCGCCAGCAGCCGTTATTCAGTGGGGGACGGGGCCAACGTCCTGACTTTC
d_call: TRBD1; v_call: TRBV18; j_call: TRBJ1-1; clone_size: -; cdr3_aa: CASSPLGQGISEAFF; cdr3_nt: TGTGCCAGCTCACCACTGGGACAGGGGATTTCTGAAGCTTTCTTT
d_call: -; v_call: TRBV29-1; j_call: TRBJ2-1; clone_size: -; cdr3_aa: CSDLSSYNEQFF; cdr3_nt: TGCAGCGACTTGAGCTCCTACAATGAGCAGTTCTTC
d_call: -; v_call: TRBV15; j_call: TRBJ2-3; clone_size: -; cdr3_aa: CATSTGQRTTDTQYF; cdr3_nt: TGTGCCACCAGCACCGGACAGAGAACCACAGATACGCAGTATTTT
d_call: TRBD2; v_call: TRBV29-1; j_call: TRBJ2-1; clone_size: few; cdr3_aa: CSVSPRLARNEQFF; cdr3_nt: TGCAGCGTTTCCCCCAGACTAGCGAGAAATGAGCAGTTCTTC
d_call: -; v_call: TRBV3-1; j_call: TRBJ2-4; clone_size: -; cdr3_aa: CASSQAPQGIQYF; cdr3_nt: TGTGCCAGCAGCCAAGCTCCGCAGGGCATTCAGTACTTC
d_call: TRBD1; v_call: TRBV29-1; j_call: TRBJ2-7; clone_size: -; cdr3_aa: CSVEKAKGARDEQYF; cdr3_nt: TGCAGCGTTGAAAAGGCGAAGGGGGCTAGGGACGAGCAGTACTTC
d_call: -; v_call: TRBV29-1; j_call: TRBJ2-5; clone_size: -; cdr3_aa: CSVGKELEGETQYF; cdr3_nt: TGCAGCGTTGGAAAAGAACTCGAGGGGGAGACCCAGTACTTC
d_call: -; v_call: TRBV20-1; j_call: TRBJ2-1; clone_size: -; cdr3_aa: CSARGMNEQFF; cdr3_nt: TGCAGTGCTAGGGGGATGAATGAGCAGTTCTTC
d_call: -; v_call: TRBV7-9; j_call: TRBJ1-2; clone_size: -; cdr3_aa: CASTLGLYGYTF; cdr3_nt: TGTGCCAGCACCCTAGGCCTCTATGGCTACACCTTC
d_call: TRBD2; v_call: TRBV12-3/TRBV12-4; j_call: TRBJ2-5; clone_size: -; cdr3_aa: CASSLKPGGETQYF; cdr3_nt: TGTGCCAGCAGTTTAAAACCGGGGGGAGAGACCCAGTACTTC
d_call: -; v_call: TRBV7-3; j_call: TRBJ2-1; clone_size: few; cdr3_aa: CASSTRARDPRGRYTNEQFF; cdr3_nt: TGTGCCAGCAGCACCCGAGCACGGGACCCCCGGGGAAGGTACACGAATGAGCAGTTCTTC
d_call: -; v_call: TRBV7-2; j_call: TRBJ1-4; clone_size: -; cdr3_aa: CASSSEGRINEKLFF; cdr3_nt: TGTGCCAGCAGCTCGGAAGGACGGATTAATGAAAAACTGTTTTTT
d_call: -; v_call: TRBV9; j_call: TRBJ2-7; clone_size: -; cdr3_aa: CASSVDGVSSYEQYF; cdr3_nt: TGTGCCAGCAGCGTAGACGGGGTTAGCTCCTACGAGCAGTACTTC
d_call: -; v_call: TRBV6-1; j_call: TRBJ1-1; clone_size: -; cdr3_aa: CASTKHAWRAEAFF; cdr3_nt: TGTGCCAGCACTAAGCACGCGTGGCGCGCTGAAGCTTTCTTT
d_call: -; v_call: TRBV29-1; j_call: TRBJ2-3; clone_size: -; cdr3_aa: CSVAGRLANTDTQYF; cdr3_nt: TGCAGCGTTGCGGGTAGACTTGCCAACACAGATACGCAGTATTTT
d_call: TRBD1; v_call: TRBV2; j_call: TRBJ2-2; clone_size: -; cdr3_aa: CASAPPRGTVRGTGELFF; cdr3_nt: TGTGCCAGCGCCCCCCCCAGAGGGACAGTCCGGGGCACCGGGGAGCTGTTTTTT
d_call: -; v_call: TRBV6-1; j_call: TRBJ2-1; clone_size: -; cdr3_aa: CASRPRVFNEQFF; cdr3_nt: TGTGCCAGCAGGCCCAGGGTTTTCAATGAGCAGTTCTTC
d_call: -; v_call: TRBV7-2; j_call: TRBJ2-3; clone_size: -; cdr3_aa: CASSSEVTRGGTQYF; cdr3_nt: TGTGCCAGCAGCTCAGAGGTTACCAGGGGAGGTACGCAGTATTTT
d_call: -; v_call: TRBV9; j_call: TRBJ2-3; clone_size: few; cdr3_aa: CASSVEVVETQYF; cdr3_nt: TGTGCCAGCAGCGTAGAAGTCGTAGAAACGCAGTATTTT